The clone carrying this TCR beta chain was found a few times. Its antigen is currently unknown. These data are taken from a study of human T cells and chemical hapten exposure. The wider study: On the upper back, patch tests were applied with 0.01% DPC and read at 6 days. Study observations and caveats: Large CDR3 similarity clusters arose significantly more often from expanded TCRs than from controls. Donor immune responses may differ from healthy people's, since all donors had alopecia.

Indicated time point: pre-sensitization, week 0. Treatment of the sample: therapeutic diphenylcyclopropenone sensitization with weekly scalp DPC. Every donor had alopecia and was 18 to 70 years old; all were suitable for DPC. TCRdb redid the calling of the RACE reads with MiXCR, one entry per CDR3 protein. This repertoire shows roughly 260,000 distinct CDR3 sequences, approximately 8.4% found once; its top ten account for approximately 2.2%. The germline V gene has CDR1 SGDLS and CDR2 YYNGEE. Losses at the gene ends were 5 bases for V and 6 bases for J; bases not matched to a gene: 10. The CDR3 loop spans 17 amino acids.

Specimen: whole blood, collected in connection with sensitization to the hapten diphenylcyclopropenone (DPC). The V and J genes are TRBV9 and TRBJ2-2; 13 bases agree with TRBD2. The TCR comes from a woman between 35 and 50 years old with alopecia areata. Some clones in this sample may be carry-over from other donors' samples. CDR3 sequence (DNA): TGTGCCAGCAGTGTCGGACTAGCGGGAGTCAGGTCCGGGGAGCTGTTTTTT. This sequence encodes CASSVGLAGVRSGELFF. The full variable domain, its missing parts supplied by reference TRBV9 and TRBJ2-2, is DSGVTQTPKHLITATGQRVTLRCSPRSGDLSVYWYQQSLDQGLQFLIQYYNGEERAKGNILERFSAQQFPDLHSELNLSSLELGDSALYFCASSVGLAGVRSGELFFGEGSRLTVL.